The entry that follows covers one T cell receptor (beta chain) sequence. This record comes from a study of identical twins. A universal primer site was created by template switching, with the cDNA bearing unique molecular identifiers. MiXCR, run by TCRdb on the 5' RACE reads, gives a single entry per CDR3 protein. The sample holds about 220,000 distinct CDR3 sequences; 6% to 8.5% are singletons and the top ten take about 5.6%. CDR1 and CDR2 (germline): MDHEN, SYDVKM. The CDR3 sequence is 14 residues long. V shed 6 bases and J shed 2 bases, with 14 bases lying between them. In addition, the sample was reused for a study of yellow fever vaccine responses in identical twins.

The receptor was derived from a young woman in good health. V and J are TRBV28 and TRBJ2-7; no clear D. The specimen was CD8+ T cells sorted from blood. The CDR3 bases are TGTGCCAGCAGACTACAGTCTGCAGCCTACGAGCAGTACTTC. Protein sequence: CASRLQSAAYEQYF.